The 23 T cell receptor beta chains in this list originate from one sample, sequenced in a study of cytomegalovirus exposure and HLA in healthy donors (dated by TCRdb to 2017 to 2019). Receptors were amplified or captured by the immunoSEQ multiplex PCR assay. TCRdb mirrors the immuneACCESS table, restricted to in-frame sequences. Some clones are absent from its copies; in checked studies, under half trace to an unresolved V gene, and the reason for the others is unknown. For this sample there are over 150,000 clones; 65% to 85% appear just once. 2.5% to 3.5% of the sample is in the top ten clones. Sample: PBMCs. The receptors originated from a woman aged 18-30 years in good health and CMV-seropositive.

The J gene is TRBJ2-7, the V gene TRBV7-9, with TRBD1 identical over 10 bases. Germline CDR1 is SEHNR and CDR2 is FQNEAQ (reference sequence). This CDR3 comprises 15 residues. Trimming cost V 3 bases and J 5 bases; bases outside gene matches: 7. The CDR3 nucleotides are TGTGCCAGCAGCTTTCGACAGGGGGCTTTGCACGAGCAGTACTTC. Its translation is CASSFRQGALHEQYF.

This clone was counted once. The CDR3, as DNA: TGTGCCAGCAGTTTATATTCGAGTTCGGCGGGTAACTATGGCTACACCTTC. Translation gives CASSLYSSSAGNYGYTF. The chain has TRBV27 and TRBJ1-2; unclear D gene. CDR1 MNHEY and CDR2 SMNVEV come from the germline V gene (reference sequence). The CDR3 consists of 17 residues. The V gene lost 1 base and the J gene lost 1 base, with 16 bases spanning the gap.

The rearrangement links TRBV5-1 to TRBJ1-1; 7 nucleotides agree with TRBD1. Germline assignment: CDR1 SGHRS and CDR2 YFSETQ. V lost 2 bases to trimming and J lost 6 bases; unmatched junction nucleotides: 7. CDR3 size: 14 residues. The CDR3 DNA sequence: TGCGCCAGCAGCTTACAGGGGACTAGCGCTGAAGCTTTCTTT. This gives the protein CASSLQGTSAEAFF.

The V gene is TRBV15, the J gene TRBJ1-2; 12 nucleotides align to TRBD1. Trimming took 3 bases from V and 5 from J; bases not matched to a gene: 7. CDR3 length: 16 residues. Germline V gene data show CDR1 as LNHNV and CDR2 as YYDKDF (reference sequence). The CDR3 DNA reads TGTGCCACCAGCAGGGTTCCGGGACAGGGGGCTTATGGCTACACCTTC. Encoded protein: CATSRVPGQGAYGYTF.

This chain links TRBV7-2 with TRBJ1-5, with 8 bases lining up with TRBD1. Germline loops: CDR1 SGHTA, CDR2 FQGNSA. With 5 bases clipped from V and 4 bases from J, the junction kept 7 bases outside the gene matches. The CDR3 has 15 amino acids. The CDR3 loop is CASSDGQGWNQPQHF. DNA of the CDR3: TGTGCCAGCAGCGACGGACAGGGTTGGAATCAGCCCCAGCATTTT.

The rearrangement joins TRBV5-1 to TRBJ1-4; the D is unclear. Per the germline V gene, CDR1 is SGHRS and CDR2 is YFSETQ. The CDR3 is 16 amino acids. The germline V and J ends were trimmed by 0 bases and 3 bases, with 12 bases remaining between them. CDR3 in DNA: TGCGCCAGCAGCTTGGCCGCCGAGGCAGCTAATGAAAAACTGTTTTTT. Translated, it gives CASSLAAEAANEKLFF.

DNA for the CDR3: TGTGCCAGCAGATACAGAGATGGGGCCAACGTCCTGACTTTC. Its translation: CASRYRDGANVLTF. The chain employs TRBV2 and TRBJ2-6, with D hard to call. Trimming removed 6 bases at V and 3 bases at J, with 9 bases between. CDR1 is SNHLY, CDR2 FYNNEI, per germline. This CDR3 contains 14 residues.

This clone was counted once. The chain has TRBV6-5 and TRBJ2-1; 7 positions agree with TRBD2. The CDR3 contains 15 residues. CDR1 and CDR2 from the germline V gene are MNHEY and SVGAGI. V lost 4 bases to trimming and J lost 5 bases; unmatched junction nucleotides: 8. The DNA of the CDR3 is TGTGCCAGCAGTTTAGGAGCGGGGAGTAACAATGAGCAGTTCTTC. It yields the protein CASSLGAGSNNEQFF.

This clone was observed a handful of times. The chain combines TRBV6-6 with TRBJ2-7; D possibly corresponds to TRBD1 (7 bases). This CDR3 is built from 14 residues. V dropped 5 bases and J dropped 6 bases, with 17 bases sitting between them. The germline V gene encodes CDR1 MNHNY and CDR2 SVGAGI (reference sequence). The CDR3 bases are TGTGCCAGCAGTGGACGGGACAGCGGGTCCGAGCAGTACTTC. Encoded protein: CASSGRDSGSEQYF.

The CDR3 DNA follows: TGTGCCAGCAGCTCAGACAGGGGGGTCGAAAAACTGTTTTTT. Amino acids: CASSSDRGVEKLFF. V usage is TRBV7-9 and J usage is TRBJ1-4; 9 positions match TRBD1. J gave up 8 bases and V 4 bases, and 5 bases lay outside the gene matches. From germline, CDR1 is SEHNR and CDR2 FQNEAQ (reference sequence). The CDR3 loop spans 14 amino acids.

This chain uses TRBV29-1 with TRBJ2-1, with 7 bases matching TRBD2. Trimming cost V 4 bases and J 9 bases; bases outside gene matches: 9. CDR1 and CDR2 (germline): SQVTM, ANQGSEA. This CDR3 spans 13 amino acids. The CDR3 coding sequence is TGCAGCGTTGTAGGTCTACCGGGGGGTGAGCAGTTCTTC. It yields the protein CSVVGLPGGEQFF.

The V and J genes are TRBV7-2 and TRBJ2-5; 8 nucleotides match TRBD2. Germline assignment: CDR1 SGHTA and CDR2 FQGNSA. CDR3 length equals 15 residues. With 1 base clipped from V and 4 bases from J, the junction kept 5 bases outside the gene matches. CDR3 sequence: CASSLDGGAGETQYF. The CDR3, as DNA: TGTGCCAGCAGCTTAGACGGGGGGGCAGGAGAGACCCAGTACTTC.

The gene calls are TRBV7-9 and TRBJ2-2; 10 nucleotides align to TRBD2. CDR1 is SEHNR and CDR2 is FQNEAQ in the germline V gene (reference sequence). V shed 6 bases, J shed 0 bases, and the junction held 4 bases outside the gene matches. The CDR3 length is 16 residues. The CDR3 loop is CASRAGLAANTGELFF. In nucleotides, the CDR3 is TGTGCCAGCAGGGCCGGACTAGCGGCGAACACCGGGGAGCTGTTTTTT.

This chain's CDR3 is CASSRLYNEQFF. DNA of the CDR3: TGTGCCAGCAGCAGACTGTACAATGAGCAGTTCTTC. The chain has TRBV5-8 and TRBJ2-1; no firm D call. The CDR3 consists of 12 residues. V shed 4 bases and J shed 4 bases, with 6 bases lying between them. Looked up from germline, CDR1 is SGHTS and CDR2 is YDEGEE.

The J gene is TRBJ2-5, the V gene TRBV15, with D possibly matching TRBD2 (6 bases). CDR3 size: 14 residues. The germline gives CDR1 LNHNV, CDR2 YYDKDF (reference sequence). The V gene lost 8 bases and the J gene lost 2 bases, with 15 bases spanning the gap. The CDR3 bases are TGTGCCACCGGCGGTGTGCGGGGACAAGAGACCCAGTACTTC. Its protein is CATGGVRGQETQYF.

This rearrangement joins TRBV6-6 to TRBJ2-5; no firm D call. CDR3 size: 13 residues. Germline V lookup: CDR1 MNHNY, CDR2 SVGAGI (reference sequence). V was cut by 5 bases and J by 2 bases, with 9 bases left in between. CDR3 in amino acids: CASSRGRQETQYF. The DNA of the CDR3 is TGTGCCAGCAGTCGAGGCAGACAAGAGACCCAGTACTTC.

The chain employs TRBV18 and TRBJ1-1; no reliable D call. V was shortened by 2 bases and J by 7 bases, with 8 bases between the two germline ends. The germline gives CDR1 KGHSH, CDR2 LQKENI. The CDR3 loop spans 12 amino acids. For the CDR3, the DNA is TGTGCCAGCTCACCAGCTCAGAATGAAGCTTTCTTT. This translates into CASSPAQNEAFF. The variable domain in full, with the rest retrieved from reference TRBV18 and TRBJ1-1, is NAGVMQNPRHLVRRRGQEARLRCSPMKGHSHVYWYRQLPEEGLKFMVYLQKENIIDESGMPKERFSAEFPKEGPSILRIQQVVRGDSAAYFCASSPAQNEAFFGQGTRLTVV.

The chain joins TRBV27 to TRBJ1-2; 9 nucleotides align to TRBD1. The V segment lost 7 bases and the J segment 7 bases; nucleotides outside the gene matches: 16. Looked up from germline, CDR1 is MNHEY and CDR2 is SMNVEV (reference sequence). CDR3 length: 16 residues. CDR3 residues: CASTHLAGQGRGGYTF. Written as DNA, the CDR3 is TGTGCCAGCACTCATCTTGCTGGACAGGGGAGGGGTGGCTACACCTTC.

The V gene is TRBV7-8, the J gene TRBJ2-6, with a possible D match to TRBD1 (6 bases). Trimming removed 4 bases at V and 4 bases at J, with 11 bases between. Germline CDR1 SGHVS, CDR2 FQNEAQ. This CDR3 spans 15 amino acids. The DNA of the CDR3 is TGTGCCAGCAGCTCGGACAGTTACGGGGCCAACGTCCTGACTTTC. Residues: CASSSDSYGANVLTF.

The chain employs TRBV29-1 and TRBJ2-3; D is perhaps TRBD1 (6 bases). The germline gives CDR1 SQVTM, CDR2 ANQGSEA. V lost 7 bases, J lost 4 bases, and 15 bases lay in between. The CDR3 has 13 residues. The CDR3 DNA follows: TGCAGCGGAAGGGACACCATGGCAGATACGCAGTATTTT. It translates to CSGRDTMADTQYF.

The chain links TRBV5-6 to TRBJ1-5; D is perhaps TRBD1 (5 bases). Trimming took 2 bases from V and 5 from J, leaving 11 bases between them. Germline CDR1 is SGHDT and CDR2 is YYEEEE. The CDR3 is 14 amino acids. The CDR3 nucleotides read TGTGCCAGCAGCTTTCGGGGGTGGGATCAGCCCCAGCATTTT. This sequence encodes CASSFRGWDQPQHF.

The rearrangement uses TRBV7-2 and TRBJ1-5, with 7 bases aligning to TRBD1. Germline lookup yields CDR1 SGHTA and CDR2 FQGNSA. The J segment lost 7 bases and the V segment lost 5 bases, leaving 5 bases of the junction unmatched. CDR3 size: 13 residues. The chain's CDR3 is CASSQDRAQPQHF. The CDR3 coding sequence is TGTGCCAGCAGCCAAGACAGGGCGCAGCCCCAGCATTTT. The full variable domain, completed using reference TRBV7-2 and TRBJ1-5, is GAGVSQSPSNKVTEKGKDVELRCDPISGHTALYWYRQSLGQGLEFLIYFQGNSAPDKSGLPSDRFSAERTGGSVSTLTIQRTQQEDSAVYLCASSQDRAQPQHFGDGTRLSIL.

This sequence joins TRBV4-2 and TRBJ2-3; 10 positions match TRBD2. V shed 0 bases, J shed 0 bases, and the junction held 6 bases outside the gene matches. The CDR3 covers 18 residues. Germline V CDR1 and CDR2: LGHNA, YNFKEQ. CDR3 DNA sequence: TGTGCCAGCAGCCAAGAATGGGAGCGGGGGGGGAGCACAGATACGCAGTATTTT. This translates into CASSQEWERGGSTDTQYF.